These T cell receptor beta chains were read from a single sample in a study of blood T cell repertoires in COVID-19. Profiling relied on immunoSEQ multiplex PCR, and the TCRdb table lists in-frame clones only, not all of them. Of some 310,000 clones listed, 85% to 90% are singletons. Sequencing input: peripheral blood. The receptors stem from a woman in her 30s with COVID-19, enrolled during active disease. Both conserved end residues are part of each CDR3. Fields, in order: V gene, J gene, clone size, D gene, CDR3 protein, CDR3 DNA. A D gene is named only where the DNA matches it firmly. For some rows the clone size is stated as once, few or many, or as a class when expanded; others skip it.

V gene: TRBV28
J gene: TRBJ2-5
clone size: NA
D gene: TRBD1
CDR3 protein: CASREDRGPETQYF
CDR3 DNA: TGTGCCAGCAGGGAAGACAGGGGGCCGGAGACCCAGTACTTC

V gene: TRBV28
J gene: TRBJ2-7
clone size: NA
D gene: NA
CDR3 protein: CASSRTRTAYEQYF
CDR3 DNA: TGTGCCAGCAGTCGAACCCGGACAGCCTACGAGCAGTACTTC

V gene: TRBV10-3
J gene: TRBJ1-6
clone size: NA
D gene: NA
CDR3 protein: CAISVGEPSSYNSPLHF
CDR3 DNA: TGTGCCATCAGTGTTGGGGAGCCTAGCTCCTATAATTCACCCCTCCACTTT

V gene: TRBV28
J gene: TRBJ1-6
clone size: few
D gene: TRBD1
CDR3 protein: CASSSPRQGGNSPLHF
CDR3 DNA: TGTGCCAGCAGTTCGCCCCGACAGGGCGGTAATTCACCCCTCCACTTT

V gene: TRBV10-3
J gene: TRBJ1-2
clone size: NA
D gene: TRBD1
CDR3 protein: CAISVGTGVYGYTF
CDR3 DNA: TGTGCCATCAGTGTAGGGACAGGGGTCTATGGCTACACCTTC

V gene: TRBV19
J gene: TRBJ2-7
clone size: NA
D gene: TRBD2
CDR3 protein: CASSIIAGREQYF
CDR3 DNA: TGTGCCAGTAGTATAATAGCGGGGCGCGAGCAGTACTTC

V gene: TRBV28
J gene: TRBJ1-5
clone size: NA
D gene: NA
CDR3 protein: CASTGADRGQPQHF
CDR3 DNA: TGTGCCAGCACCGGGGCGGACAGAGGACAGCCCCAGCATTTT

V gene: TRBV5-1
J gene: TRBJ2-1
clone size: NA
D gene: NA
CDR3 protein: CASSLSSYNEQFF
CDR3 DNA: TGCGCCAGCAGCCTCAGCTCCTACAATGAGCAGTTCTTC

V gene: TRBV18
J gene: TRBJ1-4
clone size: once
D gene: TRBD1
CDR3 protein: CASSLAGGYEGNEKLFF
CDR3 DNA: TGTGCCAGCTCACTTGCAGGGGGCTACGAGGGGAATGAAAAACTGTTTTTT

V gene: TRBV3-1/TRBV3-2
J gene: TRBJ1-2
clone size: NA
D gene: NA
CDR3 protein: CASSQDSSGAHGYTF
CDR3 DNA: TGTGCCAGCAGCCAAGATAGCTCAGGGGCGCATGGCTACACCTTC

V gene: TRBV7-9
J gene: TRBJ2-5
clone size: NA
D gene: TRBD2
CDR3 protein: CASSSNLAGGYETQYF
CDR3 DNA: TGTGCCAGCAGCTCCAATTTAGCGGGAGGTTATGAGACCCAGTACTTC

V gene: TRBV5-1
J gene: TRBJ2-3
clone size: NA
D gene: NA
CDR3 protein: CASSLDRVGDTQYF
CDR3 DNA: TGCGCCAGCAGCTTGGACAGGGTAGGAGATACGCAGTATTTT

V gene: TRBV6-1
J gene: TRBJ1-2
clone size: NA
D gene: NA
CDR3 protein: CASSEARTGLPYGYTF
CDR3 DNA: TGTGCCAGCAGTGAAGCGAGAACCGGACTGCCCTATGGCTACACCTTC

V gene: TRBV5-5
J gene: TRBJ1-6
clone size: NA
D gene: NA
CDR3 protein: CASSLGQNSPLHF
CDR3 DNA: TGTGCCAGCAGCTTGGGACAGAATTCACCCCTCCACTTT